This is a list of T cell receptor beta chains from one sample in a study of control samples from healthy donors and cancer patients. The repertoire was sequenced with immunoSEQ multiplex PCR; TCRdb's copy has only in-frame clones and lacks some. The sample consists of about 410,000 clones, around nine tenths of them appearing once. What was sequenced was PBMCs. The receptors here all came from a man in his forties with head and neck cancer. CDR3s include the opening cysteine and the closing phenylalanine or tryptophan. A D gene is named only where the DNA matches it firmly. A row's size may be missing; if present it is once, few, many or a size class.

CASSLGPPGGNYGYTF . TRBJ1-2 TRBV3-1/TRBV3-2 .
CASSYAGGEGETQYF TRBD1 TRBJ2-5 TRBV6-2/TRBV6-3 .
CASSRTDRESQPQHF TRBD1 TRBJ1-5 TRBV18 .
CASSQVLAGGYEQFF TRBD2 TRBJ2-1 TRBV4-1 .
CASSESTHSGKRKTEAFF . TRBJ1-1 TRBV10-1 .
CASSTRGGAGTEAFF . TRBJ1-1 TRBV2 once
CASSPQGGGANYGYTF . TRBJ1-2 TRBV18 .
CASSLVHDYGYTF . TRBJ1-2 TRBV5-6 .
CASSPWGSYNEQFF . TRBJ2-1 TRBV28 .
CASSPGGPYNEQFF TRBD1 TRBJ2-1 TRBV6-5 .
CASSPGQEGRYGYTF TRBD1 TRBJ1-2 TRBV6-5 .
CAISEGGDRGGTEAFF TRBD1 TRBJ1-1 TRBV10-3 .
CASSADRSPSGYEQYF TRBD2 TRBJ2-7 TRBV2 .
CASGGWNSYNEQFF . TRBJ2-1 TRBV3-1/TRBV3-2 .
CASSPTGGFNTEAFF . TRBJ1-1 TRBV28 once
CSVEEGADGYTF . TRBJ1-2 TRBV29-1 .
CASSQLGTSGNEQYF TRBD2 TRBJ2-7 TRBV3-1/TRBV3-2 .
CASSSPGSTEAFF . TRBJ1-1 TRBV7-9 .
CASNELPVSNEQFF . TRBJ2-1 TRBV27 .
CASSQDHEQYF . TRBJ2-7 TRBV6-5 .
CASSSTQQGPSYEQYF TRBD1 TRBJ2-7 TRBV28 many
CASSEYWTASSYEQYF . TRBJ2-7 TRBV25-1 once
CSARVLTEAFF . TRBJ1-1 TRBV20-1 .
CASSPQVPGGAREKLFF TRBD1 TRBJ1-4 TRBV18 once
CAVHGVENTEAFF . TRBJ1-1 TRBV10-3 .
CASSYQTGANYGYTF TRBD1 TRBJ1-2 TRBV7-2 .
CASSYIPGTPTTNEKLFF . TRBJ1-4 TRBV6-9 .
CSASLRSGRVREQYF TRBD2 TRBJ2-7 TRBV20-1 .
CASSPAMENTEAFF . TRBJ1-1 TRBV19 .
CASSEIQGAREKLFF TRBD1 TRBJ1-4 TRBV6-1 .
CSAVVSGRDQPQHF . TRBJ1-5 TRBV29-1 .
CASSVVRGGYNEQFF . TRBJ2-1 TRBV9 .
CASSLDSNHYGYTF . TRBJ1-2 TRBV7-9 .
CASSSRGQGNYGYTF TRBD1 TRBJ1-2 TRBV6-5 .
CASSFLWNSPLHF . TRBJ1-6 TRBV28 .
CATSDSWENYGYTF . TRBJ1-2 TRBV24-1 .
CASSPRLAGGLYEQYF TRBD2 TRBJ2-7 TRBV6-2/TRBV6-3 few
CAISDGGPQESPLHF . TRBJ1-6 TRBV10-3 .
CASSLGPGQGSGELFF TRBD1 TRBJ2-2 TRBV11-3 .
CASSPMTVTGTQYF . TRBJ2-3 TRBV5-1 .
CASSLDGRGNEKLFF . TRBJ1-4 TRBV11-2 .